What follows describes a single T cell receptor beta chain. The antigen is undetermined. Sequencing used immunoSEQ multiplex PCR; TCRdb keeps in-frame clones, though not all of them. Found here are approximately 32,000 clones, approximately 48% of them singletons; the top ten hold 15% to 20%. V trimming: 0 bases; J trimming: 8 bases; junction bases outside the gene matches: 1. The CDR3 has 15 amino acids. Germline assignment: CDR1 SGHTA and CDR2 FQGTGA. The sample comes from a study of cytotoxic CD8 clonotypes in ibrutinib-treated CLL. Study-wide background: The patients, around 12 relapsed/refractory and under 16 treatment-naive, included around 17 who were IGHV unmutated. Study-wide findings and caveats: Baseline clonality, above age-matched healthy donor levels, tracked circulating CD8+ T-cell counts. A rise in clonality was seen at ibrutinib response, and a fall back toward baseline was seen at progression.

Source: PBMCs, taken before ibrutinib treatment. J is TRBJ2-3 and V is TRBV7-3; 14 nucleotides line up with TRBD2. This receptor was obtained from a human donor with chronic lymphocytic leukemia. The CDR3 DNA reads TGTGCCAGCAGCTTAACCGGGACTAGCGGGGGTACGCAGTATTTT. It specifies CASSLTGTSGGTQYF. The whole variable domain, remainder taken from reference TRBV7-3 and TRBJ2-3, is GAGVSQTPSNKVTEKGKYVELRCDPISGHTALYWYRQSLGQGPEFLIYFQGTGAADDSGLPNDRFFAVRPEGSVSTLKIQRTERGDSAVYLCASSLTGTSGGTQYFGPGTRLTVL.